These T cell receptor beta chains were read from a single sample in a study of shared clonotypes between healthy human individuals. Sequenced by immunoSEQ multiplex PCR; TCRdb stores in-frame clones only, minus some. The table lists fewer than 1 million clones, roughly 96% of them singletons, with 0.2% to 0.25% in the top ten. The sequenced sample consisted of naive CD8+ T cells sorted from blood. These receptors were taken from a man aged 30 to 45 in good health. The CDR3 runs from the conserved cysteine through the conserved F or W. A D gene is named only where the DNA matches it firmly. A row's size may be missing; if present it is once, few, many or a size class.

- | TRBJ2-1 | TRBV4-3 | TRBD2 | TGCGCCAGCAGCCAAGAGTCGGGATCTATCACTAGCGCCTACAATGAGCAGTTCTTC | CASSQESGSITSAYNEQFF
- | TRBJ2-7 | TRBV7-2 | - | TGTGCCAGCAGCTTAGCCTGGAGCCGCGAGCAGTACTTC | CASSLAWSREQYF
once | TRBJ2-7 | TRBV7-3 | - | TGTGCCAGCAGCTTAACGGGCGCATCCTACGAGCAGTACTTC | CASSLTGASYEQYF
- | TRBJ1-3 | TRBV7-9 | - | TGTGCCAGCGCAGAGACCTCTGGAAACACCATATATTTT | CASAETSGNTIYF
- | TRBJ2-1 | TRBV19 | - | TGTGCCAGTCAACCCCCTCCTGAGCAGTTCTTC | CASQPPPEQFF
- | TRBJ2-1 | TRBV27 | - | TGTGCCAGCAGCCTTCTCGACAATGAGCAGTTCTTC | CASSLLDNEQFF
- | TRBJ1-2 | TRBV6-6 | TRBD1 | TGTGCCAGCAGCCAAACGACAGGGCCGAGGGAGGGCTACACCTTC | CASSQTTGPREGYTF
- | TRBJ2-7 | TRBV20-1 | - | TGCAGTGCAAGACAGATCTACGAGCAGTACTTC | CSARQIYEQYF
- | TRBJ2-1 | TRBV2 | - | TGTGCCAGCAGTTCGTTACTTACAGGGGCCCCGGCGGGGGCGTACAATGAGCAGTTCTTC | CASSSLLTGAPAGAYNEQFF
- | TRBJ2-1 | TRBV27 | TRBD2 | TGTGCCAGCAGCCCAGTGTCGGGAGGCTACAATGAGCAGTTCTTC | CASSPVSGGYNEQFF
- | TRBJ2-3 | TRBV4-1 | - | TGCGCCAGCAGCCAGAGCGATCATAGCACAGATACGCAGTATTTT | CASSQSDHSTDTQYF
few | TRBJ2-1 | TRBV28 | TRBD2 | TGTGCCAGCAGTGGACTAGCGGGAGGGATTAGCTCCTACAATGAGCAGTTCTTC | CASSGLAGGISSYNEQFF
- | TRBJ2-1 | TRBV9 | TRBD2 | TGTGCCAGCAGCGTAGCTGGGGGACTAGCGGGAGTTCTGGAGCAGTTCTTC | CASSVAGGLAGVLEQFF
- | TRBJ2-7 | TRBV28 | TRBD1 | TGTGCCAGCAGTGGGGCCGGGACAGCCCACTACGAGCAGTACTTC | CASSGAGTAHYEQYF